One and the same sample provided the 3 T cell receptor beta chains below, sequenced in a study of shared clonotypes between healthy human individuals. Sequenced by immunoSEQ multiplex PCR; TCRdb stores in-frame clones only, minus some. This table holds fewer than 2.5 million clones, under 95% found once. The sample comprised naive CD4+ T cells from PBMCs. Specified subset: CD45RA+ positively selected. These receptors all stem from a man younger than 35 in good health. Some clones in this sample may be carry-over from other donors' samples.

The V and J genes are TRBV15 and TRBJ2-6, with D perhaps TRBD2 (6 bases). Trimming took 0 bases from V and 2 from J, leaving 8 bases between them. The CDR3 has 16 amino acids. Germline V gene data show CDR1 as LNHNV and CDR2 as YYDKDF (reference sequence). The CDR3 nucleotides are TGTGCCACCAGCAGAGATTCGGGGGCTGGGGCCAACGTCCTGACTTTC. Its protein product is CATSRDSGAGANVLTF.

The chain uses TRBV5-1 and TRBJ2-7, with 8 bases identical to TRBD2. V trimming: 1 base; J trimming: 3 bases; junction bases outside the gene matches: 3. Germline lookup yields CDR1 SGHRS and CDR2 YFSETQ. The CDR3 covers 14 residues. In nucleotides, the CDR3 is TGCGCCAGCAGCTTGCGTCGGGAGGGCTACGAGCAGTACTTC. It translates to CASSLRREGYEQYF.

The chain joins TRBV7-2 to TRBJ2-5, with TRBD2 matching 12 bases. The CDR3 totals 15 residues. The germline V gene encodes CDR1 SGHTA and CDR2 FQGNSA. V lost 4 bases and J lost 11; bases outside the gene matches: 11. The DNA of the CDR3 is TGTGCCAGCAGCTCACAAACTTTGACTAGCGGGGGACAGTACTTC. It encodes CASSSQTLTSGGQYF.